This T cell receptor beta chain was found in a study of cytotoxic CD8 clonotypes in ibrutinib-treated CLL. As for the study in general: Included were about a dozen relapsed/refractory and 15 treatment-naive patients, of whom 17 to 18 were IGHV unmutated. Partial responders around 24, complete 2; some twelve progressed and some 15 stayed in remission by median roughly 68 months. The study's findings and limits: Baseline-level clonality went beyond age-matched healthy donors and moved in step with circulating CD8+ T-cell counts.

Some clones are missing from TCRdb's copy, which holds only in-frame ones; the method was immunoSEQ multiplex PCR. The sample holds over 100,000 clones, 70% to 90% seen once. A note on this clone: Its target is not known.

From cryopreserved PBMCs came 1.5 to 2.5 micrograms of genomic DNA used for TCR beta libraries. Germline V gives CDR1 SGDLS, CDR2 YYNGEE. This CDR3 is 15 amino acids long. Trimming cost V 0 bases and J 0 bases, with 8 bases left between them. The gene calls are TRBV9 and TRBJ2-3, with D unresolved. Material: PBMCs, obtained after 24 months of ibrutinib treatment. The origin of this receptor is a human donor with chronic lymphocytic leukemia. CDR3 coding DNA: TGTGCCAGCAGCGTAGTAGGGCTTAGCACAGATACGCAGTATTTT. Translated: CASSVVGLSTDTQYF.